The 20 T cell receptor beta chains below were found in one sample sequenced in a study of Graves' ophthalmopathy and Graves' hyperthyroidism. RNA transcripts served as template for amplifying TCR beta CDR3 sequences. The first-round RT-PCR employed HTBI primers together with the Qiagen OneStep RT-PCR kit. A multiplex PCR was then performed as the second round. TCRdb re-called the multiplex PCR reads with MiXCR, one entry per CDR3 protein. The sample comprises tens of thousands of distinct CDR3 sequences, 50% of which are singletons, and approximately 23% rests with the top ten. Specimen: peripheral blood. All receptors derive from an adult man with Graves' ophthalmopathy.

This clonotype was recorded many times. CDR3 bases: TGTGCCAGCAGCTCAGCGGGACTAGCGGGAGGGCCCTACAATGAGCAGTTCTTC. It encodes CASSSAGLAGGPYNEQFF. J is TRBJ2-1 and V is TRBV7-9, with 16 bases that match TRBD2. Looked up from germline, CDR1 is SEHNR and CDR2 is FQNEAQ (reference sequence). With V trimmed by 4 bases and J by 2 bases, 5 bases remained unmatched. This CDR3 region has 18 residues.

This clonotype has just a few counts. The rearrangement joins TRBV7-6 to TRBJ1-1; unclear D gene. Trimming removed 2 bases at V and 6 bases at J, with 7 bases between. This CDR3 is built from 12 residues. Germline values: CDR1 SGHVS, CDR2 FNYEAQ. The CDR3 region is CASSLTGPEAFF. Here the CDR3 DNA reads TGTGCCAGCAGCTTAACTGGCCCTGAAGCTTTCTTT.

The sample holds many counts of this clonotype. The chain is built from TRBV7-3 and TRBJ2-7; 12 nucleotides match TRBD1. Trimming cost V 5 bases and J 7 bases; bases outside gene matches: 6. Germline CDR1 and CDR2: SGHTA and FQGTGA. CDR3 size: 14 residues. The CDR3 bases are TGTGCCAGCAGCCCGGGACAGGGGGCGGAAGAGCAGTACTTC. This translates into CASSPGQGAEEQYF.

This clonotype is termed medium-sized. J is TRBJ2-1 and V is TRBV10-3; 7 bases align to TRBD2. The J segment lost 10 bases and the V segment lost 0 bases, leaving 0 bases of the junction unmatched. Germline V gene sequence: CDR1 ENHRY, CDR2 SYGVKD. The CDR3 is made up of 12 amino acids. CDR3 protein: CAISESSGEQFF. The CDR3, as DNA: TGTGCCATCAGTGAGTCTAGCGGGGAGCAGTTCTTC.

V is TRBV10-3 and J is TRBJ2-7, with 10 nucleotides matching TRBD1. The CDR3 consists of 15 residues. Germline V lookup: CDR1 ENHRY, CDR2 SYGVKD. V dropped 3 bases and J dropped 2; count of bases not matched to a gene: 4. CDR3 region: CAISDRTGGPYEQYF. CDR3 nucleotides: TGTGCCATCAGTGATCGGACAGGGGGTCCCTACGAGCAGTACTTC.

In this sample, this clonotype turned up many times. This rearrangement joins TRBV4-1 to TRBJ2-7; 8 bases are shared with TRBD1. In germline, CDR1 is MGHRA, CDR2 YSYEKL. V trimming: 0 bases; J trimming: 4 bases; junction bases outside the gene matches: 8. The CDR3 length is 16 residues. DNA for the CDR3: TGCGCCAGCAGCCAAGATACGTACAGGGGGAGATACGAGCAGTACTTC. As protein: CASSQDTYRGRYEQYF.

This chain uses TRBV7-9 with TRBJ2-7; weak D call: TRBD1 (6 bases). The V end lost 2 bases, the J end lost 9 bases, and 14 bases lay between the germline ends. Germline V gene lookup returns CDR1 SEHNR and CDR2 FQNEAQ (reference sequence). This CDR3 spans 13 amino acids. The CDR3 here is CASSLSRGRGQYF. The DNA for the CDR3 is TGTGCCAGCAGCTTATCAAGGGGCAGGGGGCAGTACTTC.

V usage is TRBV5-1 and J usage is TRBJ2-3, with 15 bases identical to TRBD2. The CDR3 sequence is 16 residues long. Germline trimming cut 2 bases from V and 6 bases from J; bases unmatched to any gene: 4. Germline V CDR1 and CDR2: SGHRS, YFSETQ. The CDR3 sequence: CASSFGLAGGTDTQYF. DNA for the CDR3: TGCGCCAGCAGCTTCGGACTAGCGGGGGGGACGGATACGCAGTATTTT.

As to this clonotype: The DNA is omitted, as the CDR3 cannot be located on it reliably, and the CDR3 follows TCRdb's listing. This chain links TRBV7-6 with TRBJ2-1. Germline lookup yields CDR1 SGHVS and CDR2 FNYEAQ. The CDR3 sequence runs 17 residues, both termini included. CDR3 sequence: CDSSFYICSAGIDEQFF.

A word on this clonotype: Because the CDR3's place on the DNA is in doubt, the DNA is left out and the CDR3 is given as listed by TCRdb. The chain combines TRBV10-3 with TRBJ2-1. Including both end residues, the CDR3 is 17 amino acids long. Germline values: CDR1 ENHRY, CDR2 SYGVKD. CDR3 sequence: CAICSAHSGRAYNEQFF.

The chain joins TRBV29-1 to TRBJ1-2; no clear D gene. V shed 8 bases and J shed 6 bases, with 19 bases lying between them. Germline assignment: CDR1 SQVTM and CDR2 ANQGSEA. The CDR3 runs 13 residues. The CDR3 bases are TGCAGCATCGCCCACCCAAGGAACAATGGCTACACCTTC. Amino acids: CSIAHPRNNGYTF.

The gene calls are TRBV2 and TRBJ1-3; D gene unclear. V was cut by 7 bases and J by 4 bases, with 5 bases left in between. There are 11 residues in the CDR3. Germline V gene data show CDR1 as SNHLY and CDR2 as FYNNEI. CDR3 sequence: CASTPGNTIYF. Here the CDR3 DNA reads TGTGCCAGCACCCCGGGAAACACCATATATTTT.

The chain carries TRBV20-1 and TRBJ1-2; D unresolved. The V end was cut by 7 bases, the J end by 4 bases, with 10 bases between. CDR1 is DFQATT and CDR2 is SNEGSKA in the germline V gene (reference sequence). The CDR3 consists of 11 residues. The CDR3 is CSGWGGYGYTF. DNA for the CDR3: TGCAGTGGATGGGGAGGCTATGGCTACACCTTC.

At least ten counts were recorded for this clonotype. The chain employs TRBV27 and TRBJ1-6, with D unclear. The length of the CDR3 is 15 residues. V lost 7 bases, J lost 7 bases, and 17 bases lay in between. The V gene's germline CDR1 is MNHEY and CDR2 SMNVEV (reference sequence). The CDR3 DNA reads as TGTGCCAGCACCCCGACCTGGACGGGAAATTCACCCCTCCACTTT. This encodes CASTPTWTGNSPLHF.

This clonotype is medium-sized (0.01 to 0.1%) in the sample. The chain couples TRBV7-8 to TRBJ1-2; D is ambiguous. V was clipped by 4 bases and J by 0 bases, with 15 bases between them. Germline CDR1 reads SGHVS; CDR2 reads FQNEAQ. This CDR3 is 16 amino acids long. The CDR3 protein is CASSSPIGPANYGYTF. In DNA, the CDR3 is TGTGCCAGCAGCTCCCCAATAGGACCAGCTAACTATGGCTACACCTTC.

This clonotype was seen only a few times. The V gene is TRBV19, the J gene TRBJ1-1, with 9 bases fitting TRBD1. V was pared by 4 bases and J by 7 bases, with 7 bases of the junction left unmatched. This CDR3 spans 14 amino acids. Germline V gene lookup returns CDR1 LNHDA and CDR2 SQIVND (reference sequence). Here the CDR3 DNA reads TGTGCCAGTAGTAAGCGGGACAGGGATCTTGAAGCTTTCTTT. Translation: CASSKRDRDLEAFF.

This clonotype showed up many times. The chain joins TRBV2 to TRBJ2-5; D possibly matches TRBD1 or TRBD2 (5 bases each). The CDR3 consists of 15 residues. V shed 2 bases and J shed 2 bases, with 12 bases lying between them. The germline V gene encodes CDR1 SNHLY and CDR2 FYNNEI. CDR3 coding DNA: TGTGCCAGCAGTGAAAGGGACCAAGTTCAAGAGACCCAGTACTTC. Protein: CASSERDQVQETQYF. The full variable domain, with the rest looked up from reference TRBV2 and TRBJ2-5, is EPEVTQTPSHQVTQMGQEVILRCVPISNHLYFYWYRQILGQKVEFLVSFYNNEISEKSEIFDDQFSVERPDGSNFTLKIRSTKLEDSAMYFCASSERDQVQETQYFGPGTRLLVL.

This clonotype was recorded only once. The chain is built from TRBV11-2 and TRBJ1-4; TRBD1 might be the D (5 bases). With 6 bases removed from V and 4 bases from J, the gap between germline ends came to 15 bases. This CDR3 is built from 15 residues. From germline, CDR1 is SGHAT and CDR2 FQNNGV. In nucleotides, the CDR3 is TGTGCCAGCAGTCTTGGAGGGGTCTTTAATGAAAAACTGTTTTTT. Protein sequence: CASSLGGVFNEKLFF.

This clonotype was counted ten times or more. The V and J genes are TRBV7-6 and TRBJ1-3; no definite D call. Between the trimmed V and J ends, which lost 2 bases and 4 bases, there was a span of 9 bases. CDR1 is SGHVS and CDR2 is FNYEAQ in the germline V gene. The CDR3 length is 14 residues. CDR3 sequence (DNA): TGTGCCAGCAGCTTATCGGCCCTCGGAAACACCATATATTTT. Translated: CASSLSALGNTIYF. The entire variable domain, with the rest obtained from reference TRBV7-6 and TRBJ1-3, is as follows: GAGVSQSPRYKVTKRGQDVALRCDPISGHVSLYWYRQALGQGPEFLTYFNYEAQQDKSGLPNDRFSAERPEGSISTLTIQRTEQRDSAMYRCASSLSALGNTIYFGEGSWLTVV.

The CDR3 DNA follows: TGTGCCAGCAGCGGTCCCGGGACAGGGGACCCAGAGACCCAGTACTTC. This codes for CASSGPGTGDPETQYF. The J gene is TRBJ2-5, the V gene TRBV5-5; the match to TRBD1 covers 10 bases. The length of the CDR3 is 16 residues. The trim removed 4 bases at V and 4 bases at J, leaving 10 bases unmatched. Germline V lookup: CDR1 SGHKS, CDR2 YYEKEE (reference sequence).